The 27 T cell receptor beta chains reported below all come from one sample, sequenced in a study of blood T cell repertoires in COVID-19. Method: immunoSEQ multiplex PCR; TCRdb's copy keeps in-frame clones and lacks some. Here the sample spans about 140,000 clones, around 88% being singletons. Sequenced sample: peripheral blood. Receptor source: a woman aged 55-69 years with acute or convalescent COVID-19.

The gene calls are TRBV6-1 and TRBJ1-6; no firm D call. Germline CDR1 is MNHNS and CDR2 is SASEGT. The CDR3 loop spans 16 amino acids. V shed 2 bases and J shed 0 bases, with 8 bases lying between them. Here the CDR3 reads CASSELGSSYNSPLHF. In DNA form, the CDR3 reads TGTGCCAGCAGTGAATTGGGGAGCTCCTATAATTCACCCCTCCACTTT.

V and J are TRBV7-2 and TRBJ1-6; D is possibly TRBD1 (5 bases). V gave up 2 bases and J gave up 8 bases, with 13 bases separating them. From germline, CDR1 is SGHTA and CDR2 FQGNSA. This CDR3 has 15 amino acids. This CDR3 reads CASSLRQGGDSPLHF. The CDR3 DNA is TGTGCCAGCAGCTTAAGGCAGGGAGGAGATTCACCCCTCCACTTT.

The rearrangement uses TRBV7-2 and TRBJ2-2, with 7 bases matching TRBD1. Germline V gene lookup returns CDR1 SGHTA and CDR2 FQGNSA. The J segment lost 3 bases and the V segment lost 1 base, leaving 2 bases of the junction unmatched. The CDR3 extends over 15 amino acids. The CDR3 spells CASSLGQGHTGELFF. CDR3 in DNA: TGTGCCAGCAGCTTAGGACAGGGACACACCGGGGAGCTGTTTTTT.

The chain joins TRBV19 to TRBJ2-1, with D possibly TRBD2 on 6 matching bases. The ends were cut back, 3 bases at V and 3 bases at J, with 15 bases in the middle. Germline lookup yields CDR1 LNHDA and CDR2 SQIVND (reference sequence). The CDR3 totals 16 residues. For the CDR3, the DNA is TGTGCCAGTAGTATTAGTCGCGGGGCCGACTACAATGAGCAGTTCTTC. It translates to CASSISRGADYNEQFF.

The chain is built from TRBV7-9 and TRBJ2-1, with 8 bases lining up with TRBD1. The CDR3 is 14 residues long. V gave up 1 base and J gave up 7 bases; unmatched junction bases: 3. The germline CDR1 and CDR2 sequences are SEHNR and FQNEAQ (reference sequence). The CDR3, as DNA: TGTGCCAGCAGCTTAGTTCAGGGGGCGAATGAGCAGTTCTTC. It translates to CASSLVQGANEQFF.

V gene TRBV6-5 combines with J gene TRBJ1-2; TRBD1 matches at 10 bases. Trimming cost V 11 bases and J 6 bases; bases outside gene matches: 6. CDR1 is MNHEY and CDR2 is SVGAGI in the germline V gene. The CDR3 runs to 12 residues. DNA for the CDR3: TGTGCCGTCTTCGGGACAGGGGATGGCTACACCTTC. Amino acid sequence: CAVFGTGDGYTF.

The chain is built from TRBV5-6 and TRBJ1-5; D is possibly TRBD1 (5 bases). CDR3 size: 13 residues. Germline V gives CDR1 SGHDT, CDR2 YYEEEE. Trimming shortened V by 7 bases and J by 6 bases, and 14 bases separated the two germline ends. CDR3 coding DNA: TGTGCCAGCCACCGATGGGGGGTTCAGCCCCAGCATTTT. It translates to CASHRWGVQPQHF.

This clone appeared once. J is TRBJ1-1 and V is TRBV11-2, with 9 nucleotides matching TRBD1. The CDR3 runs to 16 residues. Germline assignment: CDR1 SGHAT and CDR2 FQNNGV. After removal of 2 bases from V and 3 bases from J, the junction contained 7 bases not matched to a gene. In DNA, the CDR3 is TGTGCCAGCAGCTTAACAGGGGGCGGGGTGGACACTGAAGCTTTCTTT. Its translation: CASSLTGGGVDTEAFF.

The chain combines TRBV9 with TRBJ1-3; D call uncertain. V was pared by 6 bases and J by 0 bases, with 4 bases between. Germline V gene lookup returns CDR1 SGDLS and CDR2 YYNGEE. The CDR3 loop spans 12 amino acids. The CDR3 reads CASTNSGNTIYF. The CDR3 bases are TGTGCCAGCACAAACTCTGGAAACACCATATATTTT.

V and J are TRBV20-1 and TRBJ1-5; the match to TRBD1 covers 11 bases. V lost 3 bases to trimming and J lost 3 bases; unmatched junction nucleotides: 4. Germline CDR1 DFQATT, CDR2 SNEGSKA (reference sequence). There are 15 residues in the CDR3. The CDR3 DNA sequence: TGCAGTGCTAGTGGGACAGGGGGGTTCAATCAGCCCCAGCATTTT. It yields the protein CSASGTGGFNQPQHF.

This sequence joins TRBV7-2 and TRBJ1-5; TRBD1 aligns across 7 bases. Germline V gene data show CDR1 as SGHTA and CDR2 as FQGNSA. CDR3 length: 14 residues. The ends lost 4 bases at V and 8 bases at J; junction bases unmatched: 8. This CDR3 is CASSSGQRTKPQHF. CDR3 DNA: TGTGCCAGCAGCTCGGGACAGAGAACGAAGCCCCAGCATTTT. Full variable domain (remainder filled in from reference TRBV7-2 and TRBJ1-5): GAGVSQSPSNKVTEKGKDVELRCDPISGHTALYWYRQSLGQGLEFLIYFQGNSAPDKSGLPSDRFSAERTGGSVSTLTIQRTQQEDSAVYLCASSSGQRTKPQHFGDGTRLSIL.

V and J are TRBV19 and TRBJ1-1, with a possible D match to TRBD1 (5 bases). The germline CDR1 and CDR2 sequences are LNHDA and SQIVND (reference sequence). Deletions cut 0 bases from V and 2 bases from J, with 16 bases between. The CDR3 runs 17 residues. In DNA form, the CDR3 reads TGTGCCAGTAGTATAGATCATGGGGCTAGGGGAAACACTGAAGCTTTCTTT. Translating it yields CASSIDHGARGNTEAFF.

V usage is TRBV2 and J usage is TRBJ1-2, with 11 bases fitting TRBD1. This CDR3 spans 14 amino acids. Trimming removed 8 bases from V and 4 bases from J; junction bases left unmatched: 6. Per the germline V gene, CDR1 is SNHLY and CDR2 is FYNNEI. Written as DNA, the CDR3 is TGTGCCAGCTTCCGGGACAGGGGGGCCTATGGCTACACCTTC. This encodes CASFRDRGAYGYTF.

The rearrangement joins TRBV5-1 to TRBJ1-3, with D possibly being TRBD1 (6 bases). Germline V lookup: CDR1 SGHRS, CDR2 YFSETQ. V dropped 0 bases and J dropped 3 bases, with 13 bases sitting between them. The CDR3 spans 16 residues. CDR3 residues: CASSLVGGLRGNTIYF. The CDR3 nucleotides are TGCGCCAGCAGCTTGGTTGGGGGCCTCCGTGGAAACACCATATATTTT.

J is TRBJ1-2 and V is TRBV25-1, with a weak D call TRBD1 (6 bases). CDR3 size: 17 residues. CDR1 is MGHDK, CDR2 SYGVNS, per germline. Trimming pared 3 bases from V and 2 bases from J, leaving 19 bases between. The CDR3 loop reads CASSDPGTRGTNYGYTF. CDR3 bases: TGTGCCAGCAGTGACCCTGGGACAAGAGGAACCAACTATGGCTACACCTTC.

The chain is built from TRBV3-1 (or the pseudogene TRBV3-2) and TRBJ1-2, with 9 bases that match TRBD1. The CDR3 runs to 18 residues. The V gene end was trimmed by 0 bases and the J gene end by 8 bases; junction bases not matched to a gene: 16. Germline V CDR1 and CDR2: LGHDT, YNNKEL (reference sequence). The CDR3 sequence: CASSQDLGTGLLGRGYTF. The CDR3, as DNA: TGTGCCAGCAGCCAAGATCTTGGGACAGGGCTCTTAGGGCGAGGCTACACCTTC.

The CDR3: CASRPVQGYTEAFF. As DNA, the CDR3 is TGTGCCAGCAGGCCCGTTCAGGGGTACACTGAAGCTTTCTTT. The chain is built from TRBV6-5 and TRBJ1-1; maybe TRBD1 (6 bases). This CDR3 is built from 14 residues. Trimming pared 6 bases from V and 3 bases from J, leaving 14 bases between. Per germline, CDR1 MNHEY and CDR2 SVGAGI.

CDR3 sequence (DNA): TGTGCCAGCAGCGGGGGGGCCAGGAGATACACTGAAGCTTTCTTT. Protein product: CASSGGARRYTEAFF. The chain joins TRBV7-2 to TRBJ1-1; D is perhaps TRBD1 (6 bases). V was cut by 5 bases and J by 3 bases, with 16 bases left in between. CDR1 is SGHTA and CDR2 is FQGNSA in the germline V gene. This CDR3 has 15 amino acids. The full variable domain, in which reference TRBV7-2 and TRBJ1-1 provide the parts outside the CDR3, is GAGVSQSPSNKVTEKGKDVELRCDPISGHTALYWYRQSLGQGLEFLIYFQGNSAPDKSGLPSDRFSAERTGGSVSTLTIQRTQQEDSAVYLCASSGGARRYTEAFFGQGTRLTVV.

This clone occurred a few times. This rearrangement joins TRBV5-1 to TRBJ2-5; 8 nucleotides match TRBD1. Trimming took 0 bases from V and 4 from J; bases not matched to a gene: 5. This CDR3 has 15 amino acids. Germline CDR1 SGHRS, CDR2 YFSETQ. In DNA form, the CDR3 reads TGCGCCAGCAGCTTGGACGGGACAGGCAGAGAGACCCAGTACTTC. As protein: CASSLDGTGRETQYF. Using reference TRBV5-1 and TRBJ2-5 for the parts outside the CDR3, the full variable domain is KAGVTQTPRYLIKTRGQQVTLSCSPISGHRSVSWYQQTPGQGLQFLFEYFSETQRNKGNFPGRFSGRQFSNSRSEMNVSTLELGDSALYLCASSLDGTGRETQYFGPGTRLLVL.

This clone has just a few counts. This chain uses TRBV4-3 with TRBJ1-4; unclear D gene. Germline lookup yields CDR1 LGHNA and CDR2 YSLEER. Trimming left V 0 bases short and J 8 bases short, with 10 bases between. This CDR3 spans 14 amino acids. The CDR3 loop reads CASSQDNLGEKLFF. The CDR3 DNA reads TGCGCCAGCAGCCAAGATAACCTCGGGGAAAAACTGTTTTTT.

CDR3 coding DNA: TGTGCCACCAGCATCTCAAGGGGAAGGACAGATACGCAGTATTTT. Translated, it gives CATSISRGRTDTQYF. The rearrangement links TRBV15 to TRBJ2-3; a possible D gene is TRBD1 (5 bases). Germline values: CDR1 LNHNV, CDR2 YYDKDF (reference sequence). CDR3 size: 15 residues. V lost 4 bases to trimming and J lost 3 bases, with 14 bases between them.

The chain uses TRBV6-1 and TRBJ2-1; 9 nucleotides line up with TRBD1. Germline loops: CDR1 MNHNS, CDR2 SASEGT. V lost 5 bases, J lost 3 bases, and 2 bases stayed unmatched. The CDR3 length is 14 residues. CDR3 in amino acids: CASSRTGVYNEQFF. For the CDR3, the DNA is TGTGCCAGCAGTCGGACAGGGGTCTACAATGAGCAGTTCTTC.

The V call is TRBV12-3 or TRBV12-4, the J call TRBJ2-7, with 7 bases aligning to TRBD1. The CDR3 has 12 amino acids. The V gene end was trimmed by 6 bases and the J gene end by 4 bases; junction bases not matched to a gene: 3. The CDR3 DNA reads as TGTGCCAGCAGAAAACAGGGGTACGAGCAGTACTTC. It specifies CASRKQGYEQYF.

The J gene is TRBJ1-1, the V gene TRBV9; 8 bases line up with TRBD1. This CDR3 spans 18 amino acids. Germline assignment: CDR1 SGDLS and CDR2 YYNGEE. Unmatched junction bases numbered 11, after V lost 1 base and J lost 0 bases. The CDR3 nucleotides read TGTGCCAGCAGCGTACCGATCGGGGACAGGACCTTGAACACTGAAGCTTTCTTT. Protein sequence: CASSVPIGDRTLNTEAFF.

CDR3: CASSGQVLSTDTQYF. The CDR3 region has the DNA TGTGCCAGCAGCGGACAGGTTCTCAGCACAGATACGCAGTATTTT. The chain couples TRBV9 to TRBJ2-3; tentative D call: TRBD1 (6 bases). V was trimmed by 3 bases and J by 0 bases, leaving 11 bases between them. CDR3 length: 15 amino acids. Germline values: CDR1 SGDLS, CDR2 YYNGEE.

The chain employs TRBV5-8 and TRBJ1-5; D perhaps matches TRBD1 (6 bases). The germline V gene encodes CDR1 SGHTS and CDR2 YDEGEE. CDR3 length: 15 residues. V was shortened by 1 base and J by 6 bases, with 14 bases between the two germline ends. In nucleotides, the CDR3 is TGTGCCAGCAGCTTGACTGACAGGTTCCGTCAGCCCCAGCATTTT. This gives the protein CASSLTDRFRQPQHF.

The CDR3 sequence is CASGGLGRDEAFF. For the CDR3, the DNA is TGTGCCAGCGGGGGGTTAGGAAGGGATGAAGCTTTCTTT. The V and J genes are TRBV6-5 and TRBJ1-1; perhaps TRBD1 as D (5 bases). V was pared by 8 bases and J by 7 bases, with 17 bases between. The CDR3 has 13 residues. Germline assignment: CDR1 MNHEY and CDR2 SVGAGI.